This TCR beta chain appears in the sequencing data of a study of control samples from healthy donors and cancer patients. Profiling relied on immunoSEQ multiplex PCR, and the TCRdb table lists in-frame clones only, not all of them. Among 60,000 to 75,000 clones listed, about 87% were seen once. CDR3 length: 15 amino acids. Germline lookup yields CDR1 SGHRS and CDR2 YFSETQ. Trimming left V 4 bases short and J 4 bases short, with 17 bases between. The sequence was collected from a man aged 45 to 65 in good health. The rearrangement joins TRBV5-1 to TRBJ1-2, with D perhaps matching TRBD1 (5 bases). Material for sequencing was blood. The CDR3 sequence is CASSGSGGAGYGYTF. The CDR3 DNA sequence: TGCGCCAGCAGCGGCAGCGGAGGGGCCGGCTATGGCTACACCTTC. Based on the CDR3 plus reference TRBV5-1 and TRBJ1-2, the full variable domain is KAGVTQTPRYLIKTRGQQVTLSCSPISGHRSVSWYQQTPGQGLQFLFEYFSETQRNKGNFPGRFSGRQFSNSRSEMNVSTLELGDSALYLCASSGSGGAGYGYTFGSGTRLTVV.